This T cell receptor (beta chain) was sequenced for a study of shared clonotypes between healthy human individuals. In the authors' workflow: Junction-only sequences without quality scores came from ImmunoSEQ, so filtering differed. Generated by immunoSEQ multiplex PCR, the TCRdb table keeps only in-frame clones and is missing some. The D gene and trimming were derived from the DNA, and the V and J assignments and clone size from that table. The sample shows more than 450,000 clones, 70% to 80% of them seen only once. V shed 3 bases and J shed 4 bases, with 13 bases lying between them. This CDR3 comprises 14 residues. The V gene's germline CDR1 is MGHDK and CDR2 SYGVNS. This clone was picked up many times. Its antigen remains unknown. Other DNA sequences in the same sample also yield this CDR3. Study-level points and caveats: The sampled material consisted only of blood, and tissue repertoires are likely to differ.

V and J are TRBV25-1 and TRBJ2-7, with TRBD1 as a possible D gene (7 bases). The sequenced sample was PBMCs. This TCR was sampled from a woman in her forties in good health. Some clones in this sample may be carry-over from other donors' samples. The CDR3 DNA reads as TGTGCCAGCAGTGACTCCGCAGGGGGGTACGAGCAGTACTTC. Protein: CASSDSAGGYEQYF.